Detailed here is one T cell receptor beta chain. This sample is drawn from a study of blood T cell repertoires in COVID-19. As for the study in general: Acute-phase and convalescent COVID-19 samples originated in the United States, Italy and Spain. PBMCs, B-cell-depleted T cells, or T cells provided the cDNA or gDNA that made up the material.

The germline V gene has CDR1 LGHDT and CDR2 YNNKEL (reference sequence). The CDR3 spans 16 residues. Trimming pared 0 bases from V and 0 bases from J, leaving 9 bases between. Original data processing: Reference gene primer amplification gave nucleated cell count estimates. The repertoire was sequenced with immunoSEQ multiplex PCR; TCRdb's copy has only in-frame clones and lacks some. From that table come the V and J calls and clone size; the DNA was used to work out D and trimming. This sample has about 300,000 clones, with 70% to 90% found just once. This receptor was identified in a man between 70 and 80 years old with acute or convalescent COVID-19. This chain connects TRBV3-1 (or the pseudogene TRBV3-2) to TRBJ1-3; no clear D gene. Material: peripheral blood. The CDR3 is CASSQDSPRSGNTIYF. For the CDR3, the DNA is TGTGCCAGCAGCCAAGATTCCCCGCGCTCTGGAAACACCATATATTTT.